What follows are 19 T cell receptor beta chains derived from one specimen sequenced in a study of blood T cell repertoires in COVID-19. Here immunoSEQ multiplex PCR was the method, and the copy in TCRdb shows in-frame clones only, minus some. The table records approximately 60,000 clones, over 80% of them present only once. Input material: peripheral blood. These receptors all stem from a woman aged 60-75 years with acute or convalescent COVID-19.

About this clone itself: Other DNA sequences of this sample code for an identical CDR3. The J gene is TRBJ1-6, the V gene TRBV5-1, with no clear D. This CDR3 spans 14 amino acids. V was pared by 0 bases and J by 6 bases, with 7 bases between. Germline V gene data show CDR1 as SGHRS and CDR2 as YFSETQ. The chain's CDR3 is CASSLAGVNSPLHF. CDR3 DNA: TGCGCCAGCAGCTTGGCGGGTGTTAATTCACCCCTCCACTTT. Filled out from reference TRBV5-1 and TRBJ1-6, the complete variable domain reads KAGVTQTPRYLIKTRGQQVTLSCSPISGHRSVSWYQQTPGQGLQFLFEYFSETQRNKGNFPGRFSGRQFSNSRSEMNVSTLELGDSALYLCASSLAGVNSPLHFGNGTRLTVT.

This clone was detected only a few times. The V and J genes are TRBV2 and TRBJ2-2, with D possibly matching TRBD2 (5 bases). This CDR3 comprises 14 residues. Germline loops: CDR1 SNHLY, CDR2 FYNNEI. Trimming took off 10 bases at V and 0 bases at J, with 12 bases between the two ends. This chain's CDR3 is CATGVGANTGELFF. The CDR3 DNA reads TGTGCCACCGGGGTAGGAGCGAACACCGGGGAGCTGTTTTTT.

The V and J genes are TRBV7-8 and TRBJ2-2; 7 nucleotides align to TRBD2. The germline V gene encodes CDR1 SGHVS and CDR2 FQNEAQ. Trimming cost V 7 bases and J 9 bases; bases outside gene matches: 14. The CDR3 is 15 residues long. In nucleotides, the CDR3 is TGTGCCAGCATCCCCTTAGGGGAGGGGCGCCGGGAGCTGTTTTTT. It yields the protein CASIPLGEGRRELFF.

The V call is TRBV18, the J call TRBJ1-5; D is perhaps TRBD1 (5 bases). CDR1 and CDR2 from the germline V gene are KGHSH and LQKENI. V was clipped by 2 bases and J by 1 base, with 9 bases between them. The CDR3 extends over 15 amino acids. CDR3 DNA: TGTGCCAGCTCACCAATGGGACTCAGCAATCAGCCCCAGCATTTT. It is translated as CASSPMGLSNQPQHF.

The gene calls are TRBV7-3 and TRBJ1-1; TRBD1 agrees at 8 bases. This CDR3 has 15 residues. The ends lost 2 bases at V and 4 bases at J; junction bases unmatched: 6. Germline CDR1 SGHTA, CDR2 FQGTGA. The CDR3 spells CASSLQGAGSTEAFF. The CDR3 bases are TGTGCCAGCAGCTTACAGGGGGCCGGGAGCACTGAAGCTTTCTTT.

The V call is TRBV6-1, the J call TRBJ1-6, with a weak D call TRBD1 (6 bases). V gave up 3 bases and J gave up 11 bases, with 17 bases separating them. CDR1 is MNHNS, CDR2 SASEGT, per germline. The CDR3 length is 15 residues. This CDR3 is CASSEPAGVYAPLHF. The DNA of the CDR3 is TGTGCCAGCAGTGAGCCCGCAGGGGTCTATGCACCCCTCCACTTT.

The J gene is TRBJ2-1, the V gene TRBV12-3 or TRBV12-4; D is possibly TRBD1 (6 bases). This CDR3 region has 13 residues. V lost 3 bases to trimming and J lost 10 bases, with 13 bases between them. Here the CDR3 reads CASSFRTVGEQFF. The CDR3 DNA reads TGTGCCAGCAGTTTTAGGACAGTTGGCGAGCAGTTCTTC.

The chain uses TRBV19 and TRBJ2-5, with 11 bases matching TRBD1. The CDR3 runs to 13 residues. The germline CDR1 and CDR2 sequences are LNHDA and SQIVND (reference sequence). V lost 4 bases, J lost 10 bases, and 5 bases stayed unmatched. In DNA, the CDR3 is TGTGCCAGTAGTACAACCGGGACAGGGGGCCAGTACTTC. Protein: CASSTTGTGGQYF.

The gene calls are TRBV6-5 and TRBJ1-1; D gene uncertain. Deletions cut 6 bases from V and 4 bases from J, with 12 bases between. CDR3 length: 13 residues. Germline loops: CDR1 MNHEY, CDR2 SVGAGI. As DNA, the CDR3 is TGTGCCAGCAGCGCCGTTGGACTCACTGAAGCTTTCTTT. The encoded protein is CASSAVGLTEAFF.

V is TRBV12-3 or TRBV12-4 and J is TRBJ2-3; tentative D call: TRBD2 (6 bases). This CDR3 contains 13 residues. Trimming removed 6 bases at V and 4 bases at J, with 11 bases between. Here the CDR3 DNA reads TGTGCCAGCAGCCCCTCGGGAGCAGATACGCAGTATTTT. Translation gives CASSPSGADTQYF.

The CDR3 nucleotides are TGTGCCAGCAGTTTAATAACAGGTAGCGGGGGGGCCGATGAGCAGTTCTTC. It translates to CASSLITGSGGADEQFF. The chain uses TRBV27 and TRBJ2-1, with 11 bases fitting TRBD2. The CDR3 totals 17 residues. CDR1 MNHEY and CDR2 SMNVEV come from the germline V gene (reference sequence). J lost 8 bases, V lost 2 bases, and 11 bases had no gene match.

The V and J genes are TRBV7-8 and TRBJ2-3, with 7 bases identical to TRBD2. The V gene's germline CDR1 is SGHVS and CDR2 FQNEAQ. The junction had 5 bases not matched to a gene; V was cut back by 3 bases and J by 2 bases. The CDR3 loop spans 15 amino acids. CDR3 in DNA: TGTGCCAGCAGCTTGGCTAGCGGACTCACAGATACGCAGTATTTT. Translation: CASSLASGLTDTQYF.

The J gene is TRBJ2-5, the V gene TRBV30; tentative D call: TRBD2 (5 bases). V lost 0 bases to trimming and J lost 4 bases, with 15 bases between them. The CDR3 length is 15 residues. Germline values: CDR1 GTSNPN, CDR2 SVGIG (reference sequence). Here the CDR3 reads CAWSVIVGRGETQYF. DNA of the CDR3: TGTGCCTGGAGTGTCATTGTGGGTCGGGGAGAGACCCAGTACTTC.

V gene TRBV5-6 combines with J gene TRBJ2-1, with a weak D call TRBD1 (5 bases). The germline V and J ends were trimmed by 0 bases and 0 bases, with 10 bases remaining between them. The CDR3 contains 16 residues. Germline CDR1 reads SGHDT; CDR2 reads YYEEEE. CDR3 coding DNA: TGTGCCAGCAGCTTGGGACAGCCCTTCTCCTACAATGAGCAGTTCTTC. It yields the protein CASSLGQPFSYNEQFF.

This chain links TRBV6-1 with TRBJ2-7; 10 nucleotides line up with TRBD1. The CDR3 loop spans 15 amino acids. V dropped 2 bases and J dropped 6; count of bases not matched to a gene: 7. CDR1 and CDR2 (germline): MNHNS, SASEGT. Written as DNA, the CDR3 is TGTGCCAGCAGTGAATCAGTGACAGGGGGCTTCGAGCAGTACTTC. Protein sequence: CASSESVTGGFEQYF.

The chain links TRBV6-5 to TRBJ1-2; tentatively, D is TRBD1 (5 bases). CDR3 length equals 14 residues. Between the trimmed V and J ends, which lost 6 bases and 4 bases, there was a span of 15 bases. Germline values: CDR1 MNHEY, CDR2 SVGAGI. CDR3 in amino acids: CASRETEPPYGYTF. DNA for the CDR3: TGTGCCAGCAGGGAGACAGAACCCCCCTATGGCTACACCTTC.

This chain connects TRBV11-2 to TRBJ1-3, with 8 bases matching TRBD1. The CDR3 runs 14 residues. Germline assignment: CDR1 SGHAT and CDR2 FQNNGV. V was clipped by 6 bases and J by 3 bases; unmatched bases: 4. CDR3 bases: TGTGCCAGCAGGATAACAGGGGGTGGAAACACCATATATTTT. Residues: CASRITGGGNTIYF.

V and J are TRBV12-3 or TRBV12-4 and TRBJ2-3; maybe TRBD1 (6 bases). The CDR3 sequence is 13 residues long. Trimming left V 6 bases short and J 2 bases short, with 9 bases between. CDR3 residues: CASRTGITDTQYF. DNA for the CDR3: TGTGCCAGCAGAACAGGGATCACAGATACGCAGTATTTT.

The J gene is TRBJ2-3, the V gene TRBV11-1; D gene uncertain. Germline CDR1 is SGHAT and CDR2 is FQDESV (reference sequence). This CDR3 region has 15 residues. V shed 4 bases and J shed 1 base, with 12 bases lying between them. The CDR3 spells CASSYGVSGTDTQYF. CDR3 nucleotide sequence: TGTGCCAGCAGCTATGGAGTATCCGGCACAGATACGCAGTATTTT. Together with reference TRBV11-1 and TRBJ2-3, the CDR3 gives the full variable domain: EAEVAQSPRYKITEKSQAVAFWCDPISGHATLYWYRQILGQGPELLVQFQDESVVDDSQLPKDRFSAERLKGVDSTLKIQPAELGDSAMYLCASSYGVSGTDTQYFGPGTRLTVL.